This T cell receptor (beta chain) derives from a study of cytomegalovirus exposure and HLA in healthy donors. Study observations and caveats: Later analysis placed DRB1 highest and HLA-C lowest in TCR association rates, which differed by HLA locus.

For this clone: Its antigen remains unknown.

This CDR3 contains 15 residues. V was clipped by 6 bases and J by 2 bases, with 17 bases between them. The germline CDR1 and CDR2 sequences are MNHEY and SVGAGI. The PCR ran on 60 Vbeta and 13 Jbeta primers. Profiling relied on immunoSEQ multiplex PCR, and the TCRdb table lists in-frame clones only, not all of them. Its table lists roughly 72,000 clones. The chain couples TRBV6-5 to TRBJ2-7; possibly TRBD2 for D (7 bases). The source material was PBMCs. This clonotype originated in a man aged 18 to 35 in good health and CMV-seropositive. The CDR3 region is CASRRGGAFPYEQYF. CDR3 DNA sequence: TGTGCCAGCAGGAGAGGGGGGGCCTTTCCCTACGAGCAGTACTTC.